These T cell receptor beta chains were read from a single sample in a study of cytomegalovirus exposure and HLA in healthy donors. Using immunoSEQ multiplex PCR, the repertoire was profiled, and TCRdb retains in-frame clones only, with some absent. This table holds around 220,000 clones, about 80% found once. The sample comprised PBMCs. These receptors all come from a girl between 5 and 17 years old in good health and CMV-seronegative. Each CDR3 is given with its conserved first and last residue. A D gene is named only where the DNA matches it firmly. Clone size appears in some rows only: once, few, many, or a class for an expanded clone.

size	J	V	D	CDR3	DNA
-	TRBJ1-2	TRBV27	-	CASSLRGGNYGYTF	TGTGCCAGCAGTTTACGAGGGGGAAACTATGGCTACACCTTC
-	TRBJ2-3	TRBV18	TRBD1	CASSRMGDRQPDTQYF	TGTGCCAGCTCCCGAATGGGGGACAGGCAACCAGATACGCAGTATTTT
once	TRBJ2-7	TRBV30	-	CAWSVQSSYEQYF	TGTGCCTGGAGTGTACAGAGCTCCTACGAGCAGTACTTC
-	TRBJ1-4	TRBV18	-	CASSQQESEKLFF	TGTGCCAGCTCCCAACAGGAGAGTGAAAAACTGTTTTTT
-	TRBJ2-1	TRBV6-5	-	CASSYILGSSYNEQFF	TGTGCCAGCAGTTACATTTTAGGGAGCTCCTACAATGAGCAGTTCTTC
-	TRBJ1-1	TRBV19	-	CASSIQGLEAFF	TGTGCCAGTAGTATACAGGGGCTTGAAGCTTTCTTT
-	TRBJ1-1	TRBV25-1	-	CASSEFGTNTEAFF	TGTGCCAGCAGTGAATTTGGGACAAACACTGAAGCTTTCTTT
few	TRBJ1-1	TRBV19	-	CASKERAGSAEAFF	TGTGCCAGTAAAGAAAGGGCGGGTAGCGCTGAAGCTTTCTTT
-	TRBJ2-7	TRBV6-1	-	CASIQGNTYEQYF	TGTGCCAGCATCCAGGGGAACACTTACGAGCAGTACTTC
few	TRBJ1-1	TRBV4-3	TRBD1	CASSQDLEWDRASTEAFF	TGCGCCAGCAGCCAAGATCTTGAGTGGGACAGGGCTTCCACTGAAGCTTTCTTT
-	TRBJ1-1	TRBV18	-	CASSLNRAETAFF	TGTGCCAGCTCACTTAACAGGGCAGAGACAGCTTTCTTT
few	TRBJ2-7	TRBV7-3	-	CASSLGAHYEQYF	TGTGCCAGCAGCTTAGGGGCACACTACGAGCAGTACTTC
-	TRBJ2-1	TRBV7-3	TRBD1	CASSLGTGYVNEQFF	TGTGCCAGCAGCCTAGGGACAGGGTATGTCAATGAGCAGTTCTTC
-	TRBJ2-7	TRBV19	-	CASSMGQTSSYEQYF	TGTGCCAGTAGTATGGGGCAGACCAGCTCCTACGAGCAGTACTTC
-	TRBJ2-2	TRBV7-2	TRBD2	CASSFTSGGVGELFF	TGTGCCAGCAGCTTCACTAGCGGGGGGGTCGGGGAGCTGTTTTTT
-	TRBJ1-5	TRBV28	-	CASTSLGPQHF	TGTGCCAGCACCTCACTCGGGCCCCAGCATTTT